This is a list of T cell receptor beta chains from one sample in a study of cytomegalovirus exposure and HLA in healthy donors. Sequenced by immunoSEQ multiplex PCR; TCRdb stores in-frame clones only, minus some. This sample has about 160,000 clones, with around 80% found just once. Sequencing was carried out using PBMCs. These receptors were obtained from a woman aged 45-65 years in good health and CMV-seropositive. CDR3s include the opening cysteine and the closing phenylalanine or tryptophan. Fields, in order: clone size, D gene, J gene, V gene, CDR3 length, CDR3 protein, CDR3 DNA. The D gene is left open where the match is weak. The size field is filled for only some rows; it gives once, few, many or a size class.

NA NA TRBJ1-2 TRBV15 17 CATSSTPPQGANYGYTF TGTGCCACCAGCAGTACGCCCCCACAGGGAGCGAACTATGGCTACACCTTC
NA NA TRBJ2-3 TRBV7-9 11 CASSPSFRQYF TGTGCCAGCAGCCCCTCCTTCAGGCAGTATTTT
few TRBD1 TRBJ2-1 TRBV7-9 18 CASSSPRHGQGSYNEQFF TGTGCCAGCAGCTCACCCCGCCACGGACAGGGGTCCTACAATGAGCAGTTCTTC
NA NA TRBJ2-5 TRBV7-9 15 CASSRWSEGEETQYF TGTGCCAGCAGCCGCTGGAGTGAGGGGGAAGAGACCCAGTACTTC
NA TRBD2 TRBJ2-3 TRBV7-9 16 CSSSLGLAGNTDTQYF TGTTCCAGCAGCTTAGGACTAGCGGGAAACACAGATACGCAGTATTTT
NA NA TRBJ1-1 TRBV4-2 14 CASSQEIRGTEAFF TGTGCCAGCAGCCAAGAAATCAGGGGCACTGAAGCTTTCTTT
NA NA TRBJ2-7 TRBV10-1 13 CAEKGTGIYEQYF TGCGCAGAAAAGGGAACAGGTATATACGAGCAGTACTTC
NA NA TRBJ2-5 TRBV5-6 15 CASSLPLEGAIAQYF TGTGCCAGCAGCCTGCCTTTGGAGGGGGCAATTGCCCAGTACTTC
NA NA TRBJ1-1 TRBV6-5 12 CASSRIGTEAFF TGTGCCAGCAGCCGTATCGGGACTGAAGCTTTCTTT
NA TRBD1 TRBJ2-1 TRBV5-1 16 CASSILTRGPYNEQFF TGCGCCAGCAGCATTCTTACTAGGGGGCCCTACAATGAGCAGTTCTTC
NA NA TRBJ2-1 TRBV11-3 17 CASSLGTRTFWDNEQFF TGTGCCAGCAGCTTAGGGACACGGACCTTTTGGGACAATGAGCAGTTCTTC
NA NA TRBJ1-2 TRBV4-3 16 CASSQVQSMLAGGYTF TGCGCCAGCAGCCAAGTACAAAGTATGCTTGCGGGCGGCTACACCTTC
NA TRBD2 TRBJ2-7 TRBV7-9 15 CASSYSGLHRSEQYF TGTGCCAGCAGTTATAGCGGGCTCCACCGAAGCGAGCAGTACTTC
NA TRBD1 TRBJ1-1 TRBV5-1 16 CASSLVSGGPNTEAFF TGCGCCAGCAGCTTGGTTTCAGGGGGACCGAACACTGAAGCTTTCTTT
NA TRBD2 TRBJ2-1 TRBV29-1 13 CSVAVAGDGEQFF TGCAGCGTTGCCGTAGCGGGGGATGGTGAGCAGTTCTTC
NA TRBD1 TRBJ1-3 TRBV18 16 CASSPTQGESGNTIYF TGTGCCAGCTCACCAACGCAGGGGGAATCTGGAAACACCATATATTTT
NA NA TRBJ1-3 TRBV21-1 11 CASSKWGEEYF TGTGCCAGCAGCAAATGGGGGGAAGAATATTTT
NA NA TRBJ2-1 TRBV6-5 15 CASGLALTTYNEQFF TGTGCCAGCGGTCTAGCCCTAACAACCTACAATGAGCAGTTCTTC
NA NA TRBJ2-1 TRBV4-2 15 CASSQAESVGHEQFF TGTGCCAGCAGCCAAGCGGAGAGTGTTGGTCATGAGCAGTTCTTC
NA TRBD1 TRBJ1-4 TRBV5-1 15 CASKVPGQVNEKLFF TGCGCCAGCAAAGTCCCGGGACAGGTTAATGAAAAACTGTTTTTT
NA TRBD2 TRBJ2-1 TRBV11-2 17 CASTFRSGLAGENEQFF TGTGCCAGCACCTTTCGCTCGGGGCTAGCGGGGGAAAATGAGCAGTTCTTC
NA TRBD2 TRBJ2-3 TRBV4-3 13 CASSLSGTSYLYF TGCGCCAGCAGCCTATCCGGGACTAGCTATTTGTATTTT
NA NA TRBJ2-7 TRBV6-5 11 CASRRGGEQYF TGTGCCAGCCGACGGGGAGGCGAGCAGTACTTC
NA NA TRBJ2-7 TRBV7-6 14 CASSLTGTSYEQYF TGTGCCAGCAGCTTAACAGGGACCTCCTACGAGCAGTACTTC
NA TRBD2 TRBJ2-7 TRBV10-1 15 CAGSRLAGEPYEQYF TGCGCCGGCAGCCGACTAGCGGGAGAACCCTACGAGCAGTACTTC
NA NA TRBJ2-5 TRBV28 14 CASSFSGYQETQYF TGTGCCAGCAGTTTTTCCGGGTACCAAGAGACCCAGTACTTC
NA TRBD1 TRBJ1-6 TRBV18 16 CASSRTAGQGFSPLHF TGTGCCAGCTCACGAACCGCGGGACAGGGTTTCTCACCCCTCCACTTT
NA NA TRBJ2-3 TRBV7-3 13 CASSFLEADTQYF TGTGCCAGCAGCTTCTTAGAGGCAGATACGCAGTATTTT
few NA TRBJ2-1 TRBV9 15 CASSVGRVSYNEQFF TGTGCCAGCAGCGTAGGGCGGGTTTCCTACAATGAGCAGTTCTTC
few TRBD2 TRBJ2-1 TRBV11-1 16 CASSQRSRSGKNEQFF TGTGCCAGCAGCCAACGGTCTCGTAGCGGGAAAAATGAGCAGTTCTTC
NA NA TRBJ1-2 TRBV19 14 CASSIGGMDYGYTF TGTGCCAGTAGTATAGGGGGCATGGACTATGGCTACACCTTC
few TRBD1 TRBJ1-2 TRBV5-1 14 CASSSGGLGYGYTF TGCGCCAGCAGCTCAGGGGGCCTCGGCTATGGCTACACCTTC
few NA TRBJ1-1 TRBV5-6 17 CASSRLGQVRRETEAFF TGTGCCAGCAGCCGACTGGGGCAGGTTAGGAGGGAGACTGAAGCTTTCTTT
NA NA TRBJ1-2 TRBV6-5 13 CASKVRAGFGYTF TGTGCCAGCAAGGTTAGAGCAGGTTTTGGCTACACCTTC
NA NA TRBJ2-2 TRBV14 14 CASNSGLNTGELFF TGTGCCAGCAATTCAGGGCTCAACACCGGGGAGCTGTTTTTT
once NA TRBJ2-3 TRBV7-2 16 CASTHFGGGAGDTQYF TGTGCCAGCACCCATTTTGGTGGGGGGGCGGGAGATACGCAGTATTTT
NA TRBD2 TRBJ2-3 TRBV5-6 16 CASSLLVAGATDTQYF TGTGCCAGCAGCCTACTCGTTGCGGGAGCCACAGATACGCAGTATTTT
NA TRBD1 TRBJ2-1 TRBV7-9 16 CASSLLGQGGNNEQFF TGTGCCAGCAGCTTATTGGGACAGGGGGGTAACAATGAGCAGTTCTTC
NA TRBD2 TRBJ2-2 TRBV6-1 15 CASTTSGGAGGELFF TGTGCCAGCACCACTAGCGGGGGGGCAGGCGGGGAGCTGTTTTTT
NA NA TRBJ1-1 TRBV18 14 CASSPRGEDTEAFF TGTGCCAGCTCACCACGGGGGGAAGATACTGAAGCTTTCTTT
NA NA TRBJ2-5 TRBV5-1 14 CASSLVSGQETQYF TGCGCCAGCAGCTTGGTAAGCGGGCAAGAGACCCAGTACTTC